What follows are 20 T cell receptor beta chains derived from one specimen sequenced in a study of regulatory T cells in long-lasting Graves disease. The time point is: newly diagnosed GD, antithyroid drugs for less than 3 months. There was RNA extracted from PBMCs, and the TCR library was made from it. According to the study, TCR beta libraries were built with iRepertoire HTBI primers and CDR3-region Arm-PCR. TCRdb re-called the multiplex PCR reads through MiXCR, storing one row per CDR3 protein. This table has 550,000 to 600,000 distinct CDR3 sequences, about 16% appearing once. This sample was shared with a second study, whose subject was T cells in Graves' hyperthyroidism and ophthalmopathy.

This specimen consisted of peripheral blood mononuclear cells (PBMCs), obtained at new diagnosis, from a patient treated with antithyroid drugs. These TCRs come from a young man with Graves disease.

This clonotype has at least ten counts. V usage is TRBV11-2 and J usage is TRBJ2-1; D might be TRBD2 (6 bases). Deletions cut 4 bases from V and 9 bases from J, with 16 bases between. CDR1 SGHAT and CDR2 FQNNGV come from the germline V gene. The CDR3 has 14 residues. This CDR3 reads CASSWDSGAREQFF. In DNA form, the CDR3 reads TGTGCCAGCAGCTGGGACTCCGGGGCACGTGAGCAGTTCTTC. Complete variable domain (other parts from reference TRBV11-2 and TRBJ2-1): EAGVAQSPRYKIIEKRQSVAFWCNPISGHATLYWYQQILGQGPKLLIQFQNNGVVDDSQLPKDRFSAERLKGVDSTLKIQPAKLEDSAVYLCASSWDSGAREQFFGPGTRLTVL.

This rearrangement joins TRBV2 to TRBJ1-2, with D perhaps matching TRBD1 (5 bases). Deletions cut 4 bases from V and 0 bases from J, with 15 bases between. Per the germline V gene, CDR1 is SNHLY and CDR2 is FYNNEI. CDR3 length equals 16 residues. The CDR3 loop reads CASSVSTDLANYGYTF. Here the CDR3 DNA reads TGTGCCAGCAGTGTTTCGACAGACCTAGCTAACTATGGCTACACCTTC.

About this clonotype itself: A read error is possible here, since a much larger clone lies one base away. V and J are TRBV27 and TRBJ1-1, with D possibly TRBD1 on 6 matching bases. CDR3 size: 13 residues. Looked up from germline, CDR1 is MNHEY and CDR2 is SMNVEV (reference sequence). The CDR3 region has the DNA TGTGCCTGCAGTATCACAGACAGGTGGGAAGCTTTCTTT. This codes for CACSITDRWEAFF.

Ten or more counts support this clonotype. J is TRBJ1-1 and V is TRBV6-2 or TRBV6-3; D is unclear. The CDR3 is made up of 13 amino acids. V lost 5 bases, J lost 10 bases, and 17 bases lay in between. The germline V gene has CDR1 MNHEY and CDR2 SVGEGT. CDR3 DNA: TGTGCCAGCAGTGAAACTGAAAGGCGGGTAGCTTTCTTT. It codes for CASSETERRVAFF.

In this sample, this clonotype turned up many times. This chain links TRBV30 with TRBJ1-2; 7 nucleotides line up with TRBD1. V dropped 7 bases and J dropped 3; count of bases not matched to a gene: 2. Germline-derived CDR1 and CDR2 are GTSNPN and SVGIG (reference sequence). The CDR3 spans 11 residues. As DNA, the CDR3 is TGTGCCTTCGACAGGGACTATGGCTACACCTTC. Its protein is CAFDRDYGYTF.

CDR3 sequence reads: CASSPPPGQIYGYTF. The CDR3 coding sequence is TGTGCCAGCAGTCCTCCGCCGGGACAGATCTATGGCTACACCTTC. The chain couples TRBV5-4 to TRBJ1-2, with TRBD1 identical over 7 bases. Unmatched junction bases numbered 11, after V lost 5 bases and J lost 4 bases. This CDR3 comprises 15 residues. Germline V gene lookup returns CDR1 SGHNT and CDR2 YYREEE (reference sequence). The variable domain in full, completed from reference TRBV5-4 and TRBJ1-2, reads ETGVTQSPTHLIKTRGQQVTLRCSSQSGHNTVSWYQQALGQGPQFIFQYYREEENGRGNFPPRFSGLQFPNYSSELNVNALELDDSALYLCASSPPPGQIYGYTFGSGTRLTVV.

This clonotype was seen a few times. The chain carries TRBV5-4 and TRBJ2-3, with D maybe TRBD2 (8 bases). The germline gives CDR1 SGHNT, CDR2 YYREEE (reference sequence). Trimming took 4 bases from V and 5 from J, leaving 23 bases between them. The CDR3 loop spans 17 amino acids. This chain's CDR3 is CASSPRDSSSGLDTQYF. The DNA of the CDR3 is TGTGCCAGCAGCCCCCGGGACAGCTCTAGCGGGTTAGATACGCAGTATTTT.

This clonotype was counted a few times. This rearrangement joins TRBV13 to TRBJ2-7; 13 nucleotides align to TRBD2. V shed 6 bases, J shed 1 base, and the junction held 9 bases outside the gene matches. The germline CDR1 and CDR2 sequences are PRHDT and FYEKMQ (reference sequence). The CDR3 extends over 17 amino acids. CDR3 nucleotide sequence: TGTGCCAGCAGACCAACTAGCGGGAGGGCTTCGTCCTACGAGCAGTACTTC. Residues: CASRPTSGRASSYEQYF.

This clonotype has a count of ten or more. V and J are TRBV27 and TRBJ2-5; 13 bases fit TRBD2. The V gene's germline CDR1 is MNHEY and CDR2 SMNVEV (reference sequence). Losses at the gene ends were 6 bases for V and 4 bases for J; bases not matched to a gene: 8. The CDR3 runs 16 residues. CDR3 DNA: TGTGCCAGCAGCCAAAGGACTAGCGGGAGAATAGAGACCCAGTACTTC. Translating it yields CASSQRTSGRIETQYF.

The chain links TRBV27 to TRBJ1-1; unclear D gene. The CDR3 extends over 13 amino acids. Trimming shortened V by 6 bases and J by 1 base, and 9 bases separated the two germline ends. Germline CDR1 is MNHEY and CDR2 is SMNVEV (reference sequence). The CDR3 bases are TGTGCCAGCAGATACATCGGGAACACTGAAGCTTTCTTT. Translated: CASRYIGNTEAFF.

In this sample, this clonotype turned up many times. J is TRBJ2-7 and V is TRBV20-1; the match to TRBD2 covers 12 bases. J gave up 1 base and V 3 bases, and 4 bases lay outside the gene matches. Germline lookup yields CDR1 DFQATT and CDR2 SNEGSKA (reference sequence). CDR3 length: 15 residues. The CDR3 sequence is CSASPTSGRSYEQYF. DNA of the CDR3: TGCAGTGCTAGCCCAACTAGCGGGAGGTCCTACGAGCAGTACTTC.

The chain uses TRBV14 and TRBJ2-1; no clear D gene. Germline values: CDR1 SGHDN, CDR2 FVKESK. There are 13 residues in the CDR3. V lost 1 base, J lost 8 bases, and 9 bases lay in between. Here the CDR3 reads CASSQGFPDEQFF. The DNA of the CDR3 is TGTGCCAGCAGCCAAGGCTTTCCGGATGAGCAGTTCTTC.

This clonotype was counted at least ten times. CDR3 nucleotides: TGCAGTGCTAGAGGGGGCAGGGCACGCGAAGCTTTCTTT. Translated: CSARGGRAREAFF. V is TRBV20-1 and J is TRBJ1-1; the D gene is possibly TRBD1 (5 bases). The germline V and J ends were trimmed by 1 base and 8 bases, with 14 bases remaining between them. The CDR3 extends over 13 amino acids. Germline V CDR1 and CDR2: DFQATT, SNEGSKA (reference sequence).

At least ten counts were recorded for this clonotype. The rearrangement joins TRBV7-9 to TRBJ1-1, with D perhaps TRBD1 (5 bases). This CDR3 is built from 15 residues. Trimming shortened V by 5 bases and J by 1 base, and 14 bases separated the two germline ends. Germline V gives CDR1 SEHNR, CDR2 FQNEAQ (reference sequence). The CDR3 spells CASSHARAGNTEAFF. The CDR3 DNA is TGTGCCAGCAGCCACGCCAGGGCCGGGAACACTGAAGCTTTCTTT.

The sample holds a few counts of this clonotype. The rearrangement links TRBV6-2 or TRBV6-3 to TRBJ1-4; the D gene is possibly TRBD1 (6 bases). The CDR3 is 15 residues long. The germline V gene encodes CDR1 MNHEY and CDR2 SVGEGT. Trimming took off 8 bases at V and 3 bases at J, with 16 bases between the two ends. CDR3 nucleotide sequence: TGTGCCAGCTCCGCCGAGGGACACCCTAATGAAAAACTGTTTTTT. It specifies CASSAEGHPNEKLFF.

The chain uses TRBV4-1 and TRBJ2-7; 8 bases map to TRBD2. The germline CDR1 and CDR2 sequences are MGHRA and YSYEKL. This CDR3 comprises 15 residues. The junction had 7 bases not matched to a gene; V was cut back by 1 base and J by 5 bases. Here the CDR3 reads CASSQVGGRSNEQYF. Here the CDR3 DNA reads TGCGCCAGCAGCCAAGTCGGCGGGAGGAGTAACGAGCAGTACTTC.

This clonotype came up a few times. The gene calls are TRBV30 and TRBJ2-7, with D possibly matching TRBD2 (6 bases). Germline V CDR1 and CDR2: GTSNPN, SVGIG (reference sequence). Deletions cut 8 bases from V and 6 bases from J, with 23 bases between. This CDR3 contains 14 residues. In nucleotides, the CDR3 is TGTGCCGGTCAAAGCGGGTTGGGAACGAGCGAGCAGTACTTC. This codes for CAGQSGLGTSEQYF.

In its sample, this clonotype was seen many times. This chain joins TRBV5-1 and TRBJ1-1; D gene unclear. CDR1 and CDR2 (germline): SGHRS, YFSETQ. The V end was cut by 5 bases, the J end by 3 bases, with 11 bases between. The CDR3 length is 13 residues. The CDR3 DNA reads TGCGCCAGCAGTTCAAGGGATTACACTGAAGCTTTCTTT. This translates into CASSSRDYTEAFF.

Points on this clonotype: Just one base apart from a much larger clone, this may be a read error. The rearrangement links TRBV30 to TRBJ2-1; the match to TRBD2 covers 10 bases. The CDR3 has 13 residues. Germline-derived CDR1 and CDR2 are GTSNPN and SVGIG (reference sequence). CDR3 in DNA: TGTGCCTGGGAGCGGGAGGGCCGCAATGAGCAGCTCTTC. Encoded protein: CAWEREGRNEQLF.

The CDR3 spells CASSQGGQGGGEQFF. DNA of the CDR3: TGCGCCAGCAGCCAAGGAGGGCAGGGAGGGGGTGAGCAGTTCTTC. The rearrangement links TRBV4-1 to TRBJ2-1, with D perhaps TRBD2 (7 bases). The length of the CDR3 is 15 residues. Germline CDR1 and CDR2: MGHRA and YSYEKL. V was clipped by 1 base and J by 9 bases, with 16 bases between them.